This T cell receptor beta chain comes out of a study of T cell responses to AZD1222 COVID-19 vaccine. For this clone: Its target is unknown.

Deletions cut 1 base from V and 7 bases from J, with 11 bases between. Germline-derived CDR1 and CDR2 are SGHVS and FQNEAQ. The CDR3 runs 14 residues. The table came from immunoSEQ multiplex PCR; TCRdb's copy has only in-frame clones and leaves some out. The sample carries over 85,000 clones, roughly 85% recorded once. Study-level points and caveats: Among those given AZD1222, only five or six were seropositive at baseline. The donor cohort was predominantly white British with a female majority, and clonal diversity may have been underestimated.

The TCR originated in an adult in good health. Sequences were derived from peripheral blood, sampled on day 0 of AZD1222 vaccination. The rearrangement links TRBV7-8 to TRBJ1-5; D might be TRBD1 (6 bases). The CDR3 loop reads CASSLGGPNQPQHF. The CDR3 region has the DNA TGTGCCAGCAGCTTAGGGGGGCCCAACCAGCCCCAGCATTTT.